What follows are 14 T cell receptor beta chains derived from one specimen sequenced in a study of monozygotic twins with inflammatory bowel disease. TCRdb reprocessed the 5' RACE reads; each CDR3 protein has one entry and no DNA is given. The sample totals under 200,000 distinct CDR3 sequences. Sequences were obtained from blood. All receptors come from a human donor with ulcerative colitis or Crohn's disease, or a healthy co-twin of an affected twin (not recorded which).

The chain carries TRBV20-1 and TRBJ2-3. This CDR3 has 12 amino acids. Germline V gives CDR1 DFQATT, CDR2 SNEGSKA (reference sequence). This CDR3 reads CSAFRSADTQYF.

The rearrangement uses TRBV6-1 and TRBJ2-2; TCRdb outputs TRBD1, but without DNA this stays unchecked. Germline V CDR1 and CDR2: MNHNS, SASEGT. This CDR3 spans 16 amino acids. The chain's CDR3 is CASSEAWGTNTGELFF.

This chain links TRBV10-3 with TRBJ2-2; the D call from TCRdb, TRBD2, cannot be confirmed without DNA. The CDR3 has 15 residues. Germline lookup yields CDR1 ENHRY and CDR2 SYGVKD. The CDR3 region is CAISDAGSNTGELFF.

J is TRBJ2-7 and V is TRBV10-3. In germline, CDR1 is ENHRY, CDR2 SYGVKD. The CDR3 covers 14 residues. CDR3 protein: CAISESRSSYEQYF.

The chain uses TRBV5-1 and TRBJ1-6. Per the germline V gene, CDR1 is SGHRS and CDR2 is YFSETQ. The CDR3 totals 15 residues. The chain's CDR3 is CASSQTLSANSPLHF.

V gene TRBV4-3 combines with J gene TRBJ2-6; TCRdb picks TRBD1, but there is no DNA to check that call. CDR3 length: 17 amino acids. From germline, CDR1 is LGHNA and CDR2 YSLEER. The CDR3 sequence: CASSPRTGGSGANVLTF.

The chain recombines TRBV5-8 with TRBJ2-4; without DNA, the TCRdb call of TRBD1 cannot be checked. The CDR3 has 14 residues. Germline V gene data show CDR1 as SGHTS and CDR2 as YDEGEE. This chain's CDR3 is CASRPGGAKNIQYF.

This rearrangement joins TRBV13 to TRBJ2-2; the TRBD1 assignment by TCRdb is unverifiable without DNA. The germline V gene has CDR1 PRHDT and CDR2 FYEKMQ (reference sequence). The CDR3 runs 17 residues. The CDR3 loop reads CASSLGQGRPYTGELFF. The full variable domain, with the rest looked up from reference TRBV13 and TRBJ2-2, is AAGVIQSPRHLIKEKRETATLKCYPIPRHDTVYWYQQGPGQDPQFLISFYEKMQSDKGSIPDRFSAQQFSDYHSELNMSSLELGDSALYFCASSLGQGRPYTGELFFGEGSRLTVL.

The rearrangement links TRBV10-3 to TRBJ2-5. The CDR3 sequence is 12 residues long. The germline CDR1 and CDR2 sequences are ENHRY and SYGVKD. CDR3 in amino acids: CAISSTRETQYF.

This chain's CDR3 is CASSLRELAKNIQYF. The chain has TRBV7-9 and TRBJ2-4; TCRdb's assignment of TRBD1 cannot be checked, as there is no DNA. Germline CDR1 is SEHNR and CDR2 is FQNEAQ (reference sequence). This CDR3 is built from 15 residues.

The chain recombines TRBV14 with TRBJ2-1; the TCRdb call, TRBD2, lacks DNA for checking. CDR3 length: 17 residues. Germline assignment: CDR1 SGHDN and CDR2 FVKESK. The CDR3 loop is CASSSGGTSGTYNEQFF.

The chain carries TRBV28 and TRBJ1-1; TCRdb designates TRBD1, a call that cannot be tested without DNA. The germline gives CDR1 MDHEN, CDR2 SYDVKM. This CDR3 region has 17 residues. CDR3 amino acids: CASPSRTPGTENTEAFF.

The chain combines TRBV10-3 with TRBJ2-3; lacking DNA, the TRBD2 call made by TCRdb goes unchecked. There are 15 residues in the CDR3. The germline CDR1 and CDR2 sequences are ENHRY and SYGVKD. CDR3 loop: CAISETLAVRDTQYF.

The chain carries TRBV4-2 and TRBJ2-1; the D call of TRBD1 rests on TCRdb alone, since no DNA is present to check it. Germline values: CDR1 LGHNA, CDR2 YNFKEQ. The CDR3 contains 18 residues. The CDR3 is CASSPTPGSAEAYNEQFF.